Listed here are 21 T cell receptor beta chains from one sample, sequenced in a study of cytomegalovirus exposure and HLA in healthy donors. PCR involved 60 Vbeta and 13 Jbeta primers. This table comes from immunoSEQ multiplex PCR, and its TCRdb copy is limited to in-frame clones, with some not included. The repertoire holds some 80,000 clones, with about four fifths as singletons. Sequenced: PBMCs. The source of these receptors is a man aged 40-50 years in good health and CMV-seronegative.

The chain joins TRBV4-1 to TRBJ1-2; D perhaps matches TRBD1 (6 bases). In germline, CDR1 is MGHRA, CDR2 YSYEKL. V was shortened by 4 bases and J by 2 bases, with 17 bases between the two germline ends. The CDR3 totals 16 residues. In DNA, the CDR3 is TGCGCCAGCAGCCTACCCCCCGGACAGCTAAACTATGGCTACACCTTC. This sequence encodes CASSLPPGQLNYGYTF.

The J gene is TRBJ2-6, the V gene TRBV6-5; D gene unclear. V lost 3 bases and J 0 bases, leaving 6 bases between the germline ends. Germline V gene sequence: CDR1 MNHEY, CDR2 SVGAGI. This CDR3 has 15 amino acids. The CDR3 DNA reads TGTGCCAGCAGTTATTCGGGCTCTGGGGCCAACGTCCTGACTTTC. As protein: CASSYSGSGANVLTF.

In nucleotides, the CDR3 is TGTGCCAGCGCAAACCTGGGACAGGGAGCCGTCAATGAGCAGTTCTTC. Residues: CASANLGQGAVNEQFF. The chain links TRBV2 to TRBJ2-1; 9 bases align to TRBD1. The CDR3 extends over 16 amino acids. Germline CDR1 and CDR2: SNHLY and FYNNEI. V trimming: 8 bases; J trimming: 6 bases; junction bases outside the gene matches: 14.

The rearrangement uses TRBV18 and TRBJ2-6; 10 nucleotides agree with TRBD1. V was clipped by 4 bases and J by 2 bases; unmatched bases: 2. Germline loops: CDR1 KGHSH, CDR2 LQKENI. The CDR3 is 16 amino acids. The CDR3 loop reads CASSRQGATGANVLTF. Here the CDR3 DNA reads TGTGCCAGCTCACGACAGGGGGCAACTGGGGCCAACGTCCTGACTTTC.

As to this clone: One end of the junction varies from germline; a read error may be responsible. The rearrangement uses TRBV6-1 and TRBJ2-1; 14 bases are a match to TRBD2. This CDR3 spans 13 amino acids. Germline CDR1 is MNHNS and CDR2 is SASEGT. CDR3 residues: CASRGTSGRPKVF. Here the CDR3 DNA reads TGTGCCAGCAGGGGGACTAGCGGGAGACCCAAGGTCTTC.

The rearrangement links TRBV7-9 to TRBJ1-4; 8 bases fit TRBD1. Germline values: CDR1 SEHNR, CDR2 FQNEAQ (reference sequence). Unmatched junction bases numbered 12, after V lost 7 bases and J lost 8 bases. This CDR3 has 15 amino acids. The CDR3 spells CASTPGQGFGEKLFF. Here the CDR3 DNA reads TGTGCCAGCACCCCAGGACAGGGCTTTGGGGAAAAACTGTTTTTT.

The J gene is TRBJ2-7, the V gene TRBV11-1, with D unclear. The CDR3 spans 14 residues. V was cut by 1 base and J by 1 base, with 8 bases left in between. From germline, CDR1 is SGHAT and CDR2 FQDESV (reference sequence). CDR3 sequence reads: CASSLDQISYEQYF. The CDR3 DNA reads as TGTGCCAGCAGCTTAGATCAGATTTCCTACGAGCAGTACTTC.

This clone was counted a few times. The rearrangement links TRBV6-1 to TRBJ1-4, with 7 bases aligning to TRBD1. The junction had 8 bases not matched to a gene; V was cut back by 6 bases and J by 4 bases. The CDR3 loop spans 15 amino acids. Germline values: CDR1 MNHNS, CDR2 SASEGT. The CDR3 sequence is CASRDPGQLNEKLFF. The CDR3 DNA follows: TGTGCCAGCAGAGACCCGGGACAGCTTAATGAAAAACTGTTTTTT.

The rearrangement joins TRBV5-5 to TRBJ1-2; D perhaps matches TRBD1 (6 bases). Trimming removed 1 base from V and 6 bases from J, with 16 bases in between. CDR1 is SGHKS and CDR2 is YYEKEE in the germline V gene (reference sequence). The CDR3 covers 15 residues. The chain's CDR3 is CASSLSPGELDGYTF. The CDR3 bases are TGTGCCAGCAGCTTGAGTCCAGGGGAGCTTGATGGCTACACCTTC.

The chain is built from TRBV5-1 and TRBJ2-7; tentatively, D is TRBD1 (5 bases). V dropped 0 bases and J dropped 6 bases, with 22 bases sitting between them. Germline V gene lookup returns CDR1 SGHRS and CDR2 YFSETQ. The CDR3 sequence is 17 residues long. The CDR3 here is CASSLARTIPEPAEQYF. The CDR3 DNA reads TGCGCCAGCAGCTTGGCCCGGACAATCCCGGAACCCGCCGAGCAGTACTTC.

The V gene is TRBV6-5, the J gene TRBJ1-1; 8 bases fit TRBD1. J lost 5 bases, V lost 2 bases, and 7 bases had no gene match. Germline CDR1 and CDR2: MNHEY and SVGAGI. This CDR3 is 15 amino acids long. CDR3 sequence (DNA): TGTGCCAGCAGTTACCCCTCAGGGGGCGGGACTGAAGCTTTCTTT. This codes for CASSYPSGGGTEAFF.

In the case of this clone: Its ends do not fully match the called genes, so a read error is possible. The chain recombines TRBV7-9 with TRBJ2-7; D may be TRBD1 (6 bases). Germline lookup yields CDR1 SEHNR and CDR2 FQNEAQ (reference sequence). This CDR3 has 16 residues. The CDR3 region has the DNA TGTTCCAGCCTAACTGCCACCGGGACATCACTCTACGAGCAGTACTTC. This sequence encodes CSSLTATGTSLYEQYF.

As DNA, the CDR3 is TGCGCCAGCAGCATAGACAGGCATAATTCACCCCTCCACTTT. Its protein is CASSIDRHNSPLHF. The rearrangement links TRBV5-1 to TRBJ1-6; possibly TRBD1 for D (6 bases). Germline assignment: CDR1 SGHRS and CDR2 YFSETQ. The CDR3 loop spans 14 amino acids. With 4 bases removed from V and 5 bases from J, the gap between germline ends came to 10 bases.

The chain joins TRBV7-9 to TRBJ2-1; tentatively, D is TRBD1 (5 bases). The CDR3 loop spans 12 amino acids. The V gene lost 2 bases and the J gene lost 7 bases, with 6 bases spanning the gap. Germline CDR1 is SEHNR and CDR2 is FQNEAQ (reference sequence). The CDR3 region is CASSLHRNEQFF. In DNA form, the CDR3 reads TGTGCCAGCAGCTTACACAGGAATGAGCAGTTCTTC.

The chain recombines TRBV6-6 with TRBJ2-7, with TRBD1 identical over 7 bases. This CDR3 has 15 amino acids. The germline CDR1 and CDR2 sequences are MNHNY and SVGAGI (reference sequence). V was clipped by 3 bases and J by 0 bases; unmatched bases: 5. The CDR3, as DNA: TGTGCCAGCAGTTATCGGACAGGCAACTCCTACGAGCAGTACTTC. Translating gives CASSYRTGNSYEQYF.

This chain joins TRBV18 and TRBJ1-2, with a tentative D call TRBD1 (5 bases). V was pared by 1 base and J by 6 bases, with 9 bases between. The CDR3 sequence is 13 residues long. Germline-derived CDR1 and CDR2 are KGHSH and LQKENI. The CDR3: CASSPQGKDGYTF. The CDR3 region has the DNA TGTGCCAGCTCACCACAGGGGAAAGATGGCTACACCTTC.

V and J are TRBV14 and TRBJ2-3, with a possible D match to TRBD2 (5 bases). The CDR3 is 17 amino acids. V lost 3 bases and J 2 bases, leaving 18 bases between the germline ends. Per the germline V gene, CDR1 is SGHDN and CDR2 is FVKESK. CDR3 in DNA: TGTGCCAGCAGCCATCTTGGACTGCCTCCCAACACAGATACGCAGTATTTT. Translating it yields CASSHLGLPPNTDTQYF.

The table lists this clone with a few counts. The V and J genes are TRBV5-1 and TRBJ2-1; TRBD2 aligns across 7 bases. Germline trimming cut 0 bases from V and 5 bases from J; bases unmatched to any gene: 5. Germline V lookup: CDR1 SGHRS, CDR2 YFSETQ. The CDR3 runs to 15 residues. The CDR3 loop reads CASSLVPSGNNEQFF. The CDR3 nucleotides are TGCGCCAGCAGCTTGGTTCCTAGCGGTAACAATGAGCAGTTCTTC.

The J gene is TRBJ2-5, the V gene TRBV28; 7 bases align to TRBD1. The CDR3 consists of 15 residues. Trimming removed 4 bases from V and 4 bases from J; junction bases left unmatched: 9. Looked up from germline, CDR1 is MDHEN and CDR2 is SYDVKM. Here the CDR3 DNA reads TGTGCCAGCAGTTATCGACAGGGATATCGAGAGACCCAGTACTTC. This gives the protein CASSYRQGYRETQYF.

In nucleotides, the CDR3 is TGTGCCAGTAGTGCATTAGCGGGAGTTGGCGAGCAGTACTTC. This encodes CASSALAGVGEQYF. This chain links TRBV19 with TRBJ2-7; TRBD2 aligns across 9 bases. This CDR3 contains 14 residues. The ends lost 5 bases at V and 6 bases at J; junction bases unmatched: 8. Germline CDR1 and CDR2: LNHDA and SQIVND (reference sequence).

The chain has TRBV7-9 and TRBJ2-1; 9 positions agree with TRBD2. The CDR3 totals 18 residues. The trim removed 3 bases at V and 7 bases at J, leaving 16 bases unmatched. Germline lookup yields CDR1 SEHNR and CDR2 FQNEAQ (reference sequence). The CDR3 DNA sequence: TGTGCCAGCAGCTTCTCCCTCCTTAGCGGGAGCTTTCGAAATGAGCAGTTCTTC. Translating it yields CASSFSLLSGSFRNEQFF. The full variable domain, rest sourced from reference TRBV7-9 and TRBJ2-1, is DTGVSQNPRHKITKRGQNVTFRCDPISEHNRLYWYRQTLGQGPEFLTYFQNEAQLEKSRLLSDRFSAERPKGSFSTLEIQRTEQGDSAMYLCASSFSLLSGSFRNEQFFGPGTRLTVL.